This TCR beta chain was profiled in a study of T cell responses to AZD1222 COVID-19 vaccine. There are 16 residues in the CDR3. Between the trimmed V and J ends, which lost 5 bases and 0 bases, there was a span of 11 bases. Germline V gives CDR1 LNHDA, CDR2 SQIVND (reference sequence). Profiled with immunoSEQ multiplex PCR; TCRdb holds only in-frame clones, not every one. This sample carries 35,000 to 45,000 clones, over 80% of them seen once, and the ten largest clones take 15% to 20%. This sequence originates from an adult who received the AZD1222 COVID-19 vaccine. The chain has TRBV19 and TRBJ2-6; weak D call: TRBD1 (6 bases). The sequences come from peripheral blood, collected 28 days after the second AZD1222 dose. The CDR3 reads CASSAQGRSGANVLTF. As DNA, the CDR3 is TGTGCCAGTAGTGCACAGGGACGCTCTGGGGCCAACGTCCTGACTTTC.